Listed here are 9 T cell receptor beta chains from one sample, sequenced in a study of shared clonotypes between healthy human individuals. Sequenced by immunoSEQ multiplex PCR; TCRdb stores in-frame clones only, minus some. The table records 850,000 to 1,100,000 clones, around 77% of them present only once. Sequencing was performed on memory CD4+ T cells from PBMCs. Indicated subset: CD45RA-negative fraction. The receptors were sampled from a young man in good health. Some clones in this sample may be carry-over from other donors' samples.

In its sample, this clone was seen once. The genes are TRBV28 and TRBJ2-7; D gene unclear. The germline CDR1 and CDR2 sequences are MDHEN and SYDVKM. Between the trimmed V and J ends, which lost 7 bases and 3 bases, there was a span of 25 bases. The CDR3 is 17 amino acids. In DNA form, the CDR3 reads TGTGCCAGCAACCCGGGTCCTAAGCAATTTTTGATCTACGAGCAGTACTTC. Translation: CASNPGPKQFLIYEQYF.

This chain joins TRBV10-1 and TRBJ1-1; D is ambiguous. V lost 2 bases to trimming and J lost 6 bases, with 10 bases between them. The CDR3 has 13 amino acids. Germline V lookup: CDR1 WNHNN, CDR2 SYGVQD (reference sequence). As DNA, the CDR3 is TGCGCCAGCAGTGAGCGACCTTCGGCTGAAGCTTTCTTT. Protein product: CASSERPSAEAFF.

V usage is TRBV19 and J usage is TRBJ1-4, with TRBD1 matching over 9 bases. Looked up from germline, CDR1 is LNHDA and CDR2 is SQIVND (reference sequence). The CDR3 loop spans 14 amino acids. Trimming at V came to 4 bases and at J to 6 bases, leaving 3 bases not matched to a gene. The chain's CDR3 is CASSNRDRDEKLFF. The CDR3 region has the DNA TGTGCCAGTAGTAATCGGGACAGGGATGAAAAACTGTTTTTT.

This chain joins TRBV19 and TRBJ1-2; D call uncertain. CDR1 is LNHDA and CDR2 is SQIVND in the germline V gene (reference sequence). The CDR3 spans 13 residues. The V end lost 7 bases, the J end lost 1 base, and 10 bases lay between the germline ends. For the CDR3, the DNA is TGTGCCAGTAATCGCGGGAATAACTATGGCTACACCTTC. Encoded protein: CASNRGNNYGYTF.

Details on this clone: Only one base separates this from a far larger clonotype, so it likely reflects a read error. Additional DNA sequences in this sample encode the identical CDR3. J is TRBJ1-1 and V is TRBV30, with D perhaps TRBD1 (6 bases). This CDR3 spans 13 amino acids. Germline V lookup: CDR1 GTSNPN, CDR2 SVGIG (reference sequence). The CDR3 bases are TGTGCCTGGACCAGGCAGAAGGACAGTGAAGCCTTCTTT. This translates into CAWTRQKDSEAFF.

The genes are TRBV7-6 and TRBJ2-2, with D hard to call. This CDR3 region has 16 residues. Germline CDR1 reads SGHVS; CDR2 reads FNYEAQ. The V end was cut by 1 base, the J end by 0 bases, with 9 bases between. The CDR3 is CASSLEAVTNTGELFF. The CDR3 DNA is TGTGCCAGCAGCTTAGAGGCAGTAACGAACACCGGGGAGCTGTTTTTT.

Remarks on this clone: A read error may be the cause here, since a much bigger clone is one base away. The gene calls are TRBV6-1 and TRBJ2-5; possibly TRBD1 for D (6 bases). Trimming took off 3 bases at V and 6 bases at J, with 8 bases between the two ends. The CDR3 consists of 12 residues. Germline assignment: CDR1 MNHNS and CDR2 SASEGT. The CDR3 loop is CASSDRGKTQYF. The DNA of the CDR3 is TGTGCCAGCAGTGACAGGGGAAAGACCCAGTACTTC.

The V gene is TRBV5-6, the J gene TRBJ1-1; possibly TRBD1 for D (5 bases). The CDR3 covers 15 residues. The V gene lost 4 bases and the J gene lost 4 bases, with 17 bases spanning the gap. Germline V gives CDR1 SGHDT, CDR2 YYEEEE. The CDR3 loop reads CASSGGRSWGTEAFF. The DNA of the CDR3 is TGTGCCAGCAGCGGGGGACGGAGCTGGGGCACTGAAGCTTTCTTT.

This clone has only one observation. V gene TRBV7-3 combines with J gene TRBJ1-1, with D possibly being TRBD1 (6 bases). Germline V gene sequence: CDR1 SGHTA, CDR2 FQGTGA. Trimming removed 5 bases at V and 1 base at J, with 11 bases between. The length of the CDR3 is 14 residues. The CDR3 bases are TGTGCCAGCAGCAAACAGGGCAGGAACACTGAAGCTTTCTTT. Translation gives CASSKQGRNTEAFF.